The 25 T cell receptor beta chains below all came from one sample that was sequenced in a study of T cell repertoires in cytomegalovirus infection (dated by TCRdb to the late 2010s). The data were produced on an Illumina HiSeq 1500. Using fastp trimming at Q25 and MiXCR clonotype assembly, TCRdb reanalyzed the public sequencing data and kept in-frame beta chains. Rows with a matching CDR3 protein are joined into one entry that keeps the most common DNA and genes. The sample table lists over 250,000 distinct CDR3 sequences, roughly 26% of them with a count of one. About 15% of the sample belongs to the ten largest clones. Sequenced material: PBMCs. These TCRs come from a human donor in good health (CMV status not recorded). Some clones in this sample may be carry-over from other donors' samples.

The J gene is TRBJ2-5, the V gene TRBV5-1; D is undetermined. Germline CDR1 and CDR2: SGHRS and YFSETQ. Trimming took off 4 bases at V and 5 bases at J, with 15 bases between the two ends. There are 14 residues in the CDR3. The CDR3 region is CASSPEQRRETQYF. The CDR3 nucleotides are TGCGCCAGCAGCCCTGAACAGAGAAGGGAGACCCAGTACTTC.

The V and J genes are TRBV2 and TRBJ2-5, with D unclear. This CDR3 is built from 13 residues. V shed 4 bases and J shed 4 bases, with 10 bases lying between them. Germline CDR1 is SNHLY and CDR2 is FYNNEI. CDR3 sequence reads: CASSGSRPETQYF. CDR3 sequence (DNA): TGTGCCAGCAGTGGTTCCAGGCCAGAGACCCAGTACTTC.

This clonotype turned up a few times. The chain combines TRBV27 with TRBJ1-2; TRBD1 matches at 7 bases. CDR1 and CDR2 (germline): MNHEY, SMNVEV (reference sequence). V trimming: 1 base; J trimming: 6 bases; junction bases outside the gene matches: 2. CDR3 length: 13 residues. The CDR3 DNA is TGTGCCAGCAGTTTATTCAGGGGGGATGGCTACACCTTC. It is translated as CASSLFRGDGYTF.

This chain links TRBV20-1 with TRBJ2-1; the match to TRBD2 covers 9 bases. With 0 bases clipped from V and 2 bases from J, the junction kept 11 bases outside the gene matches. The CDR3 spans 18 residues. Germline V CDR1 and CDR2: DFQATT, SNEGSKA (reference sequence). The CDR3 spells CSARDQEGAGGTYNEQFF. The CDR3 DNA reads TGCAGTGCTAGAGATCAAGAAGGAGCGGGAGGAACCTACAATGAGCAGTTCTTC.

The rearrangement joins TRBV7-6 to TRBJ1-1, with TRBD1 matching 7 bases. Germline CDR1 SGHVS, CDR2 FNYEAQ. The CDR3 consists of 18 residues. V shed 4 bases, J shed 1 base, and the junction held 15 bases outside the gene matches. Written as DNA, the CDR3 is TGTGCCAGCAGCTCTCGGGCCGGGACAGCCATGAAGAACACTGAAGCTTTCTTT. Protein sequence: CASSSRAGTAMKNTEAFF.

This clonotype was seen repeatedly, ten times or more. This sequence joins TRBV7-2 and TRBJ2-1; 9 bases agree with TRBD2. Germline loops: CDR1 SGHTA, CDR2 FQGNSA. V lost 1 base and J lost 7; bases outside the gene matches: 5. The CDR3 covers 15 residues. CDR3 protein: CASSLGGGGKNEQFF. The CDR3, as DNA: TGTGCCAGCAGCTTAGGCGGGGGGGGTAAGAATGAGCAGTTCTTC.

This clonotype was detected ten times or more. The rearrangement uses TRBV7-2 and TRBJ2-7; D possibly corresponds to TRBD1 (6 bases). The CDR3 has 15 residues. V dropped 0 bases and J dropped 2 bases, with 11 bases sitting between them. CDR1 is SGHTA, CDR2 FQGNSA, per germline. CDR3 in amino acids: CASSLAQNRAYEQYF. As DNA, the CDR3 is TGTGCCAGCAGCTTAGCTCAGAACAGGGCCTACGAGCAGTACTTC.

The rearrangement joins TRBV18 to TRBJ2-1; D remains ambiguous. The CDR3 is 15 amino acids. V lost 5 bases and J lost 3, with 14 bases in between. The germline gives CDR1 KGHSH, CDR2 LQKENI. In DNA, the CDR3 is TGTGCCAGCTCAGACTTGGAGTTGGGCTACAATGAGCAGTTCTTC. This encodes CASSDLELGYNEQFF.

The chain carries TRBV19 and TRBJ2-1, with 7 bases fitting TRBD2. Germline V gene sequence: CDR1 LNHDA, CDR2 SQIVND (reference sequence). Trimming removed 5 bases from V and 4 bases from J; junction bases left unmatched: 8. The CDR3 loop spans 15 amino acids. CDR3 sequence reads: CASSDTGRRYNEQFF. The CDR3 DNA reads TGTGCCAGTAGTGACACCGGGAGGAGATACAATGAGCAGTTCTTC.

The gene calls are TRBV2 and TRBJ2-5; 12 bases align to TRBD2. CDR3 length equals 15 residues. After removal of 6 bases from V and 4 bases from J, the junction contained 6 bases not matched to a gene. Germline CDR1 reads SNHLY; CDR2 reads FYNNEI. The CDR3 region has the DNA TGTGCCAGCAGAGTCTCGGGACTAGCGGGAGAGACCCAGTACTTC. This encodes CASRVSGLAGETQYF. Together with reference TRBV2 and TRBJ2-5, the CDR3 gives the full variable domain: EPEVTQTPSHQVTQMGQEVILRCVPISNHLYFYWYRQILGQKVEFLVSFYNNEISEKSEIFDDQFSVERPDGSNFTLKIRSTKLEDSAMYFCASRVSGLAGETQYFGPGTRLLVL.

The chain recombines TRBV25-1 with TRBJ1-3, with D maybe TRBD1 (5 bases). The CDR3 covers 15 residues. From germline, CDR1 is MGHDK and CDR2 SYGVNS. Trimming stripped 3 bases from V and 0 bases from J, with 9 bases between. CDR3 region: CASSEGRISGNTIYF. The CDR3 DNA follows: TGTGCCAGCAGTGAGGGACGGATCTCTGGAAACACCATATATTTT.

This clonotype appeared once. A much more abundant neighbour one base away suggests this may be a read error. The V gene is TRBV7-2, the J gene TRBJ2-1, with 7 bases matching TRBD2. The CDR3 runs 14 residues. Germline V lookup: CDR1 SGHTA, CDR2 FQGNSA. The CDR3 nucleotides are TGTGCCAGCAGCTCAGGGAGGGTCCGGTATGAGCAGGTCTTC. It is translated as CASSSGRVRYEQVF.

This clonotype came up a few times. V is TRBV5-1 and J is TRBJ1-6; D perhaps matches TRBD1 (6 bases). CDR1 and CDR2 (germline): SGHRS, YFSETQ. The length of the CDR3 is 15 residues. Trimming took off 0 bases at V and 7 bases at J, with 11 bases between the two ends. The CDR3 here is CASSLARGRNSPLHF. CDR3 coding DNA: TGCGCCAGCAGCTTGGCCAGGGGAAGAAATTCACCCCTCCACTTT.

The chain recombines TRBV7-2 with TRBJ2-3; D call uncertain. CDR3 length equals 14 residues. V was clipped by 1 base and J by 11 bases, with 16 bases between them. Germline lookup yields CDR1 SGHTA and CDR2 FQGNSA. CDR3: CASSLERSDLRQYF. The CDR3 nucleotides are TGTGCCAGCAGCTTAGAGAGGTCAGACTTGAGGCAGTATTTT.

This chain joins TRBV12-3 or TRBV12-4 and TRBJ2-3; TRBD2 is a possible D gene (6 bases). V dropped 7 bases and J dropped 1 base, with 9 bases sitting between them. The CDR3 is 13 amino acids. CDR3 region: CASTPSGTDTQYF. The CDR3 DNA reads as TGTGCCAGCACCCCTAGCGGCACAGATACGCAGTATTTT.

The table lists this clonotype with a few counts. The chain couples TRBV28 to TRBJ2-7; D may be TRBD1 or TRBD2 (5 bases each). The germline V and J ends were trimmed by 2 bases and 3 bases, with 8 bases remaining between them. CDR1 is MDHEN and CDR2 is SYDVKM in the germline V gene. The CDR3 is 13 amino acids. The CDR3 bases are TGTGCCAGCAGTTTAGGGGGAAACTACGAGCAGTACTTC. Its protein product is CASSLGGNYEQYF.

This clonotype has more than one count but fewer than ten. The CDR3 DNA follows: TGTGCCAGCAGTGCACTAGCGGGGGCCCTCACAGATACGCAGTATTTT. Translation: CASSALAGALTDTQYF. V gene TRBV6-4 combines with J gene TRBJ2-3; TRBD2 matches at 11 bases. Looked up from germline, CDR1 is MRHNA and CDR2 is SNTAGT. The CDR3 covers 16 residues. J was trimmed by 2 bases and V by 4 bases; bases with no gene match: 5.

This clonotype appeared a few times. The rearrangement links TRBV18 to TRBJ2-7; D remains unclear. The ends were cut back, 0 bases at V and 1 base at J, with 7 bases in the middle. Germline CDR1 KGHSH, CDR2 LQKENI. The length of the CDR3 is 14 residues. The CDR3 bases are TGTGCCAGCTCACCACCCTTTGAATCCTACGAGCAGTACTTC. Translation: CASSPPFESYEQYF.

The V gene is TRBV12-5, the J gene TRBJ2-3; TRBD1 matches at 9 bases. The CDR3 length is 18 residues. The germline CDR1 and CDR2 sequences are LGHNT and FRNRAP. V trimming: 2 bases; J trimming: 3 bases; junction bases outside the gene matches: 12. The CDR3 coding sequence is TGTGCTAGTGGTTTGATTCTAGACGGGACAGGGCTAACAGATACGCAGTATTTT. As protein: CASGLILDGTGLTDTQYF.

The CDR3 here is CASSTGTGGREKLFF. CDR3 nucleotides: TGCGCCAGCAGCACGGGGACAGGGGGCCGGGAAAAACTGTTTTTT. This chain uses TRBV5-1 with TRBJ1-4, with 12 bases that match TRBD1. Germline V gene lookup returns CDR1 SGHRS and CDR2 YFSETQ. V gave up 4 bases and J gave up 8 bases; unmatched junction bases: 6. The CDR3 covers 15 residues.

The J gene is TRBJ2-1, the V gene TRBV7-3; TRBD2 matches 9 bases. The CDR3 is 15 residues long. CDR1 and CDR2 from the germline V gene are SGHTA and FQGTGA. Trimming removed 5 bases from V and 8 bases from J; junction bases left unmatched: 10. The CDR3 DNA sequence: TGTGCCAGCAGCCCGGGTAGCGGGGGTAGGGATGAGCAGTTCTTC. Its translation: CASSPGSGGRDEQFF.

This clonotype was detected ten times or more. The chain is built from TRBV28 and TRBJ1-5; no reliable D call. The CDR3 contains 12 residues. Trimming pared 6 bases from V and 4 bases from J, leaving 7 bases between. Germline V gene lookup returns CDR1 MDHEN and CDR2 SYDVKM. The CDR3 is CASSSGNQPQHF. The DNA for the CDR3 is TGTGCCAGCAGCTCTGGGAATCAGCCCCAGCATTTT.

The chain recombines TRBV28 with TRBJ2-5; possible D gene TRBD2, 5 bases. V dropped 0 bases and J dropped 2 bases, with 10 bases sitting between them. CDR3 length: 15 residues. Germline-derived CDR1 and CDR2 are MDHEN and SYDVKM. Here the CDR3 DNA reads TGTGCCAGCAGTTTATGGGAGTCGGGGCAAGAGACCCAGTACTTC. Translated, it gives CASSLWESGQETQYF.

In this sample, this clonotype turned up a few times. The chain uses TRBV28 and TRBJ2-2; a weak D match, TRBD1 (5 bases). V was trimmed by 6 bases and J by 7 bases, leaving 15 bases between them. The CDR3 loop spans 14 amino acids. Germline CDR1 reads MDHEN; CDR2 reads SYDVKM. The CDR3 protein is CASRIKGWDGELFF. The CDR3 DNA sequence: TGTGCCAGCAGAATCAAGGGGTGGGACGGGGAGCTGTTTTTT.

In this sample, this clonotype turned up many times. CDR3: CAIRETGSNTEAFF. DNA of the CDR3: TGTGCCATCAGGGAGACAGGGTCGAACACTGAAGCTTTCTTT. The chain recombines TRBV10-3 with TRBJ1-1; 7 bases fit TRBD1. The CDR3 extends over 14 amino acids. The germline V gene encodes CDR1 ENHRY and CDR2 SYGVKD. Losses at the gene ends were 6 bases for V and 1 base for J; bases not matched to a gene: 5.